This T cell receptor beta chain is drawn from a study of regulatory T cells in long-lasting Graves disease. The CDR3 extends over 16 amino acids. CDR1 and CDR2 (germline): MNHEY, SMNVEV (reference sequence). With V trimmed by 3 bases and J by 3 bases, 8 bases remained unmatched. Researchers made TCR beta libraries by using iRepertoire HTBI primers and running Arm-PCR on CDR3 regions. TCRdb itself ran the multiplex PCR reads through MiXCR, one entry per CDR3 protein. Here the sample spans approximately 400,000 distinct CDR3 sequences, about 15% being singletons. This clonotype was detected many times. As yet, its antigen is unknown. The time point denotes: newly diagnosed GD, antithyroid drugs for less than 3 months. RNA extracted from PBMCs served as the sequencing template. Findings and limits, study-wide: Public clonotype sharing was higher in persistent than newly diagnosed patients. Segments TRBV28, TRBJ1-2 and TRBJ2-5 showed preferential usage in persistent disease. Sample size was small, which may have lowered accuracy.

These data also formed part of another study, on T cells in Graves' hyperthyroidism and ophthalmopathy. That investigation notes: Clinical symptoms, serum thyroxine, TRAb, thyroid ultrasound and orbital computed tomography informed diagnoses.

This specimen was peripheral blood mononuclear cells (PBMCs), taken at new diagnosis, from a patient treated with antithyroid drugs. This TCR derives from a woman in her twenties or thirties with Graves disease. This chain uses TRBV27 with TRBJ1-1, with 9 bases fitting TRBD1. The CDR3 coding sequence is TGTGCCAGCAGTTTTTCTCACAGGGGGCGACACACTGAAGCTTTCTTT. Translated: CASSFSHRGRHTEAFF.